The T cell receptor (beta chain) described here comes from a study of beta chain features in type 1 diabetes. Study overall: Researchers looked at about 110 million sorted cells across all samples.

Trimming removed 1 base at V and 5 bases at J, with 9 bases between. The CDR3 covers 13 residues. Germline loops: CDR1 SGHTA, CDR2 FQGNSA. The entirety of the isolated RNA underwent reverse transcription, so expressed TCRB transcripts were sequenced. Produced via immunoSEQ multiplex PCR; TCRdb's table is partial and in-frame only. The table records 160,000 or so clones, roughly 59% of them present only once. As concerns this clone: The antigen remains undetermined.

Study results and caveats: Among patients with Type 1 diabetes, TCRB CDR3s were moderately but significantly shorter in every one of the four CD4+ subsets.

The V and J genes are TRBV7-2 and TRBJ2-7; no firm D call. The TCR was taken from a man aged 30-40 years with type 1 diabetes. Sequencing used naive CD4+ T cells from blood. Here the CDR3 DNA reads TGTGCCAGCAGCTTAGACCGCGGAGACGAGCAGTACTTC. This codes for CASSLDRGDEQYF.